This T cell receptor (beta chain) was sequenced for a study of blood T cell repertoires in COVID-19 (dated by TCRdb to 2019 to 2021). Regarding the complete study: Samples covering the acute and convalescent phases of COVID-19 were provided by collaborators in the United States, Italy and Spain. The material from the prospective study consisted of cDNA or gDNA derived from T cells, B-cell-depleted T cells, or PBMCs. The dataset comprised deeply sampled blood TCRbeta repertoires from subjects exposed to, actively infected with, or recovered from COVID-19. The repertoires were made available in a free public database intended to serve as a resource for research on the immune response to SARS-CoV-2. Samples were obtained from the ongoing ImmuneRACE study (first 160 participants) and from about 1,300 subjects provided by 6 global collaborators. Nearly every sample came with metadata listing a de-identified subject ID, COVID-19 status, age in years and sex. Where HLA class I and class II types were available, the types were taken from metadata supplied by the sample provider, not from assay-based typing. General study outcomes and caveats: Clinical and demographic metadata were provided uncurated, with the amount varying by source and participant.

In the prospective study, participants were about 18 to 100 years old, resided in 20 to 30 geographic areas of the United States, and were enrolled through a virtual design. In the prospective study, participants were assigned to cohorts based on the clinical history participants reported in a screening survey and a study questionnaire. Exposed participants had been in contact, within 2 weeks of entering the study, with a person who had a PCR-confirmed or clinician-diagnosed case of COVID-19. In the prospective study, mobile phlebotomists collected whole blood, serum and a nasopharyngeal or oropharyngeal swab from each participant. Prospective study participants could optionally give additional blood draws and questionnaires over a roughly two-month period. Before DNA extraction, prospective study blood samples were shipped either frozen or at room temperature. This clone has just one count. The antigen it recognizes is unknown. There are no base qualities to consult, and no much larger clone falls within one base.

The immunoSEQ Assay, a bias-controlled multiplex PCR, was used to amplify TCRbeta CDR3 regions from genomic DNA. Turning to the authors' computational methods: The number of nucleated cells in each sample was estimated by amplification of reference gene primers within the assay. To quantify the absolute abundance of each unique TCRbeta CDR3 rearrangement, sequence reads were collapsed and filtered. For each sample, productive Simpson clonality was calculated as the square root of Simpson's diversity index across productive rearrangements. TCRdb mirrors the immuneACCESS table, restricted to in-frame sequences. Some clones are absent from its copies; in checked studies, under half trace to an unresolved V gene, and the reason for the others is unknown. The DNA was the basis for D and trimming; V, J and clone size are from that table. Present in this sample are about 280,000 clones, roughly 85% of which were seen just once. Jointly, the top ten make up more than 4% of the sample.

Taken from cysteine to phenylalanine, the CDR3 has 15 residues. Solely the CDR3 DNA is kept, with 45 bases framed from the first base. CDR1 and CDR2, looked up from the germline V gene (reference sequence), are SGHAT and FQDESV. Trimming accounts for 4 bases at V and 4 bases at J, while the number of junction bases matched to no gene is 4. The sample consisted of PBMCs or T cells enriched from blood (not recorded which). The sequence is built from TRBV11-1 and TRBJ2-1; 10 central nucleotides agree with TRBD2. This clonotype was sampled from a middle-aged man who had been exposed to COVID-19. The DNA sequence reads TGTGCCAGCAGCTCCCCGACTAGCGGGTACAATGAGCAGTTCTTC. This yields the protein CASSSPTSGYNEQFF.